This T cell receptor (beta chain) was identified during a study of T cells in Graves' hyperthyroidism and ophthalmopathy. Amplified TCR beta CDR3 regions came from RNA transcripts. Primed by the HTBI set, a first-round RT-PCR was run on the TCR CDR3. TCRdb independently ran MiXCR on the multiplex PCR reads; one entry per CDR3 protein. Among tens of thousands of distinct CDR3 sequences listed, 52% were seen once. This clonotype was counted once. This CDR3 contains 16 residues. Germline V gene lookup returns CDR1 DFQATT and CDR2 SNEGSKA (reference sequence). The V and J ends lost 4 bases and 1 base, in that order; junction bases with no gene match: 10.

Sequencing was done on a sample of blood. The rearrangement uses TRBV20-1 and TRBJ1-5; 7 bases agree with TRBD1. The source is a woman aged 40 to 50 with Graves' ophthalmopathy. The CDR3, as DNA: TGCAGTGCTACTCGACAGGGATATCGGAGCAATCAGCCCCAGCATTTT. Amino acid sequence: CSATRQGYRSNQPQHF.